This T cell receptor (beta chain) came from a study of cytomegalovirus exposure and HLA in healthy donors. Across the whole study: A later analysis reported the same platform for the roughly 120 validation repertoires and the roughly 670 first-cohort repertoires. Study-wide points: Per published reports, the classifier diagnosed cytomegalovirus status with high specificity and sensitivity. The authors listed some 150 TCR beta chains as cytomegalovirus-associated.

Germline CDR1 is SSHAT and CDR2 is FNYEAQ (reference sequence). The CDR3 runs to 14 residues. Some clones are missing from TCRdb's copy, which holds only in-frame ones; the method was immunoSEQ multiplex PCR. Found here are more than 110,000 clones, 85% to 90% of them singletons; the top ten hold approximately 8%. Separation from the roughly 680-subject first cohort characterized the roughly 130-subject validation cohort, to which the donors belonged. With respect to this clone: Its antigen is currently unknown. The junction departs from germline at one end; a sequencing error may be responsible.

This sequence was found in a woman under 30 in good health and CMV-seropositive. The sample taken for sequencing was PBMCs. V is TRBV7-7 and J is TRBJ2-1, with 11 bases matching TRBD2. The CDR3 protein is CASSLTSGDNEQFF. The CDR3 region has the DNA TGTGCTAGCAGCCTGACTAGCGGGGACAATGAGCAGTTCTTC.